This passage covers 16 T cell receptor beta chains from one sample sequenced in a study of beta chain features in type 1 diabetes. Whole-study results and caveats: Shorter TCRB CDR3s, moderately but significantly so, were found in Type 1 diabetes patients in all four CD4+ subsets.

The investigators reverse transcribed all of the isolated RNA, so they sequenced expressed TCRB transcripts. The repertoire was sequenced with immunoSEQ multiplex PCR; TCRdb's copy has only in-frame clones and lacks some. This sample yields a few hundred thousand clones, of which about 10% are seen a single time; about 0.6% belongs to the top ten. These receptors have no identified antigens. The sample was central memory CD4+ T cells from blood. These TCRs come from a man aged 25-40 years with type 1 diabetes.

About this clone: Other DNA sequences in this specimen translate into the identical CDR3. The gene calls are TRBV18 and TRBJ1-1; D is undetermined. Germline-derived CDR1 and CDR2 are KGHSH and LQKENI. This CDR3 has 14 amino acids. Between the trimmed V and J ends, which lost 6 bases and 2 bases, there was a span of 13 bases. For the CDR3, the DNA is TGTGCCAGCTCTCGGGTCCGGGGAAACACTGAAGCTTTCTTT. Translated, it gives CASSRVRGNTEAFF.

The rearrangement links TRBV7-3 to TRBJ1-2; 8 nucleotides agree with TRBD1. This CDR3 is built from 14 residues. Germline V lookup: CDR1 SGHTA, CDR2 FQGTGA. After removal of 5 bases from V and 3 bases from J, the junction contained 5 bases not matched to a gene. The CDR3 reads CASSETGADYGYTF. The CDR3 DNA reads TGTGCCAGCAGCGAGACAGGGGCGGACTATGGCTACACCTTC. Full variable domain (remainder filled in from reference TRBV7-3 and TRBJ1-2): GAGVSQTPSNKVTEKGKYVELRCDPISGHTALYWYRQSLGQGPEFLIYFQGTGAADDSGLPNDRFFAVRPEGSVSTLKIQRTERGDSAVYLCASSETGADYGYTFGSGTRLTVV.

The chain couples TRBV7-8 to TRBJ2-1; the D is unclear. Germline CDR1 is SGHVS and CDR2 is FQNEAQ. This CDR3 contains 15 residues. The ends were cut back, 2 bases at V and 7 bases at J, with 15 bases in the middle. In DNA, the CDR3 is TGTGCCAGCAGCTTATATGGCGTCCGCGAAAATGAGCAGTTCTTC. Its translation: CASSLYGVRENEQFF.

The rearrangement uses TRBV5-1 and TRBJ2-5, with D tentatively TRBD1 or TRBD2 (7 bases each). This CDR3 is 13 amino acids long. The germline V gene encodes CDR1 SGHRS and CDR2 YFSETQ. V was trimmed by 9 bases and J by 4 bases, leaving 16 bases between them. CDR3 residues: CATRQGGGETQYF. CDR3 DNA sequence: TGCGCCACCCGACAGGGAGGGGGAGAGACCCAGTACTTC.

This chain uses TRBV29-1 with TRBJ1-4; 9 nucleotides agree with TRBD1. The CDR3 consists of 13 residues. Per the germline V gene, CDR1 is SQVTM and CDR2 is ANQGSEA. Trimming at V came to 6 bases and at J to 7 bases, leaving 6 bases not matched to a gene. The DNA of the CDR3 is TGCAGCGTACAGGACAGGGGAGGTGAAAAACTGTTTTTT. Translated, it gives CSVQDRGGEKLFF. Together with reference TRBV29-1 and TRBJ1-4, the CDR3 gives the full variable domain: SAVISQKPSRDICQRGTSLTIQCQVDSQVTMMFWYRQQPGQSLTLIATANQGSEATYESGFVIDKFPISRPNLTFSTLTVSNMSPEDSSIYLCSVQDRGGEKLFFGSGTQLSVL.

This clone appeared once. This could be a read error, since a much larger clone is one nucleotide away. The same CDR3 is also encoded by other DNA sequences in this sample. The genes are TRBV28 and TRBJ1-5; D ambiguous. The V end lost 5 bases, the J end lost 3 bases, and 5 bases lay between the germline ends. Germline V gives CDR1 MDHEN, CDR2 SYDVKM. The CDR3 has 12 amino acids. The DNA for the CDR3 is TGTGCCAGCAGTCCCCCCAATCAGCCCCAGCATTTT. This encodes CASSPPNQPQHF.

This clone was counted a few times. V gene TRBV10-3 combines with J gene TRBJ2-5; D gene unclear. The CDR3 runs 13 residues. Between the trimmed V and J ends, which lost 10 bases and 0 bases, there was a span of 12 bases. Germline-derived CDR1 and CDR2 are ENHRY and SYGVKD. CDR3 sequence reads: CASQLDDQETQYF. In DNA form, the CDR3 reads TGTGCCAGCCAGTTGGACGACCAAGAGACCCAGTACTTC.

As for this clone: An end of the junction does not agree with germline; a read error may underlie this. The V and J genes are TRBV6-5 and TRBJ2-2, with D unclear. This CDR3 spans 13 amino acids. The germline V gene has CDR1 MNHEY and CDR2 SVGAGI. In DNA, the CDR3 is TGTGCCGGCGGACCCTCGAACGCCGGGGAGCTGTTTTTT. Protein sequence: CAGGPSNAGELFF.

This clone was found a few times. This chain uses TRBV7-9 with TRBJ1-2; tentative D call: TRBD1 (5 bases). V shed 3 bases and J shed 3 bases, with 11 bases lying between them. Germline lookup yields CDR1 SEHNR and CDR2 FQNEAQ (reference sequence). The CDR3 runs 14 residues. In nucleotides, the CDR3 is TGTGCCAGCAGCTTCACAGGTGGGGACTATGGCTACACCTTC. The encoded protein is CASSFTGGDYGYTF.

This clone has only a few counts. The chain joins TRBV6-1 to TRBJ2-7; no clear D gene. Germline assignment: CDR1 MNHNS and CDR2 SASEGT. The CDR3 has 14 amino acids. Trimming shortened V by 4 bases and J by 1 base, and 11 bases separated the two germline ends. CDR3 sequence reads: CASSAVGSSYEQYF. The CDR3 DNA reads as TGTGCCAGCAGTGCAGTAGGCAGTTCCTACGAGCAGTACTTC.

The rearrangement joins TRBV27 to TRBJ2-2; a possible D gene is TRBD1 (6 bases). Trimming removed 1 base at V and 3 bases at J, with 33 bases between. Germline CDR1 is MNHEY and CDR2 is SMNVEV (reference sequence). The CDR3 is 23 residues long. The CDR3 DNA reads TGTGCCAGCAGTTTATTCTCCGTCCTTATAGAAACAGGGAATCTCGGGGACACCGGGGAGCTGTTTTTT. Amino acid sequence: CASSLFSVLIETGNLGDTGELFF.

This clone was detected only a few times. The rearrangement uses TRBV2 and TRBJ1-1, with a weak D call TRBD1 (6 bases). With 2 bases removed from V and 8 bases from J, the gap between germline ends came to 15 bases. This CDR3 contains 14 residues. Germline CDR1 and CDR2: SNHLY and FYNNEI. The CDR3 region is CASSESPGAPEAFF. The CDR3 DNA reads TGTGCCAGCAGTGAATCCCCAGGGGCCCCCGAAGCTTTCTTT. The full variable domain, rest sourced from reference TRBV2 and TRBJ1-1, is EPEVTQTPSHQVTQMGQEVILRCVPISNHLYFYWYRQILGQKVEFLVSFYNNEISEKSEIFDDQFSVERPDGSNFTLKIRSTKLEDSAMYFCASSESPGAPEAFFGQGTRLTVV.

This clone was detected a few times. V gene TRBV11-1 combines with J gene TRBJ2-3, with TRBD2 matching over 9 bases. The CDR3 has 14 residues. V was pared by 5 bases and J by 5 bases, with 5 bases of the junction left unmatched. In germline, CDR1 is SGHAT, CDR2 FQDESV (reference sequence). In DNA, the CDR3 is TGTGCCAGCAGCCTTAGCGGGAGAGGAGATACGCAGTATTTT. Translating gives CASSLSGRGDTQYF.

A few counts support this clone. The chain uses TRBV28 and TRBJ1-4; a possible D gene is TRBD1 (5 bases). Trimming took off 3 bases at V and 0 bases at J, with 8 bases between the two ends. The CDR3 length is 15 residues. Germline CDR1 and CDR2: MDHEN and SYDVKM. The DNA for the CDR3 is TGTGCCAGCAGTTTCCAGGGCACAACTAATGAAAAACTGTTTTTT. Translating gives CASSFQGTTNEKLFF.

The V call is TRBV7-9, the J call TRBJ2-6; tentative D call: TRBD1 (6 bases). Germline V CDR1 and CDR2: SEHNR, FQNEAQ (reference sequence). The CDR3 covers 18 residues. Trimming removed 1 base at V and 2 bases at J, with 15 bases between. CDR3 residues: CASSLGQGSIAGANVLTF. CDR3 DNA: TGTGCCAGCAGCTTAGGTCAGGGGAGCATAGCTGGGGCCAACGTCCTGACTTTC.

Comments on this clone: At one of its ends the junction is not consistent with the germline gene, which may arise from a read error. The rearrangement uses TRBV7-7 and TRBJ2-1, with a tentative D call TRBD2 (7 bases). The CDR3 length is 16 residues. Germline-derived CDR1 and CDR2 are SSHAT and FNYEAQ (reference sequence). The CDR3 coding sequence is TGTGCTAGCAGCTTAGGGGGTAGCGGGCAATACAATGAGCAGTTCTTC. Translation gives CASSLGGSGQYNEQFF. The full variable domain, its missing parts supplied by reference TRBV7-7 and TRBJ2-1, is GAGVSQSPRYKVTKRGQDVTLRCDPISSHATLYWYQQALGQGPEFLTYFNYEAQPDKSGLPSDRFSAERPEGSISTLTIQRTEQRDSAMYRCASSLGGSGQYNEQFFGPGTRLTVL.